This entry describes one TCR beta chain. The antigen remains unidentified. This entry is derived from a study of cytomegalovirus exposure and HLA in healthy donors. Study conclusions and caveats: Altogether, 160 or so TCR beta chains were recorded as cytomegalovirus-associated. There were some public TCRs occurring in many donors, but most TCR sequences were rare. A few CMV-associated chains proved CMV antigen-specific in vitro. With high specificity and sensitivity, the classifier reportedly diagnosed cytomegalovirus status.

V gave up 4 bases and J gave up 2 bases, with 14 bases separating them. This CDR3 is built from 15 residues. Germline V gene lookup returns CDR1 LGHNT and CDR2 FRNRAP. Data came from immunoSEQ multiplex PCR; TCRdb stores just in-frame clones and leaves some out. Here the sample spans about 160,000 clones, roughly 80% being singletons. The chain links TRBV12-5 to TRBJ1-1, with D perhaps matching TRBD1 (5 bases). Sequences were obtained from PBMCs. The source is a man aged 30 to 39 in good health and CMV-seropositive. The CDR3 is CASGWIIQGNTEAFF. The CDR3 nucleotides are TGTGCTAGTGGTTGGATAATTCAGGGAAACACTGAAGCTTTCTTT.